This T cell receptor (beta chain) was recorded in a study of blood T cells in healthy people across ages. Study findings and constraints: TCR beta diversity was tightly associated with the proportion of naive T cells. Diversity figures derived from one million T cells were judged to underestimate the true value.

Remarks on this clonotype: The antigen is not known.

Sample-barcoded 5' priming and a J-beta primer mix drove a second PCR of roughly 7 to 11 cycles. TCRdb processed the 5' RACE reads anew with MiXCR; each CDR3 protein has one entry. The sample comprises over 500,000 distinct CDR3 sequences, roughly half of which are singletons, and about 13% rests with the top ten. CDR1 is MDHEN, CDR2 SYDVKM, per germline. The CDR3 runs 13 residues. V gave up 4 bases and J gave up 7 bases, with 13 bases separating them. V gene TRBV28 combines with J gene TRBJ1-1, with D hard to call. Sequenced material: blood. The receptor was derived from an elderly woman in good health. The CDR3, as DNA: TGTGCCAGCAGTTCCCTTCTGACCTGTGAAGCTTTCTTT. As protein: CASSSLLTCEAFF.